Below, one T cell receptor (beta chain) is given with its context. This clone has just one count. This clone's antigen is unknown. Base qualities are not provided; no much larger clone lies one nucleotide away. Reading from cysteine to phenylalanine, the CDR3 counts 16 amino acids. The entry retains the CDR3 DNA only, 48 bases that are in frame from base 1. The germline V gene gives CDR1 as LGHNA and CDR2 as YNFKEQ. Trimming costs V 0 bases and J 9 bases, and their ends lie 20 bases apart. The data belong to a study of beta chain features in type 1 diabetes (dated by TCRdb to 2016 to 2018). About the study as a whole: Mean age, gender distribution, total cell number and subset yield were not different between patients and healthy donors. A total of some 100,000,000 sorted cells were examined across all samples, and a strong correlation was observed between cell number per subset and RNA yield. In the study, recently diagnosed type 1 diabetes patients and matched healthy donors were compared on the TCRB repertoires of their sorted circulating CD4+ T cell subsets. Whereas all 30 or so donors provided naive and central memory subsets, regulatory and stem cell-like memory subsets were isolated from just 8 patients and about 8 healthy donors.

The entire amount of isolated RNA was reverse transcribed using the High Capacity cDNA Reverse Transcription Kit, so the sequenced TCRB transcripts were expressed ones. Deep immunoSEQ sequencing was performed on naive, central memory and regulatory T cell samples, with an average of roughly 3.3 million total reads per sample. Sorted cells were lysed in RLT buffer, and RNA was extracted using DNase-treated RNeasy Micro or Mini kits according to cell number. Each cell subset was processed on its own to prevent cross-contamination, while patient and healthy donor samples were processed together. TCRB sequences were amplified from cDNA with the immunoSEQ multiplex PCR, producing 87-bp fragments spanning the CDR3 region. Sequencing of the amplicons was performed on the Illumina HiSeq platform. Per the authors' processing: Synthetic template baselines were used to correct PCR bias computationally, reads within Hamming distance 2 were collapsed together, and singletons that could not be merged were discarded. Reads were aligned to IMGT to assign V, D and J genes, CDR3 length, and insertions or deletions at six rearrangement sites. Within each subset, clonotype counts were normalized to sorted cell number, and only after that were true diversity and Gini coefficients computed with the tcR R package. The overlap coefficient, calculated on TCRB nucleotide sequences, was used to measure repertoire sharing. Out-of-frame TCRB sequences from naive cells were analyzed to stand in for the pre-selection repertoire. TCRdb limited this immuneACCESS table to in-frame rearrangements with V and J called. A share of clones is missing; checked studies link under half to unresolved V genes, and the rest is unexplained. The V and J calls and the clone size are those of that table, but D and trimming were determined from the DNA. For this sample the table gives about 640,000 clones, of which 9.5% to 15% were detected only once. More than 0.09% of the sample rests with the top ten.

Each donor gave one peripheral blood draw, roughly 110 mL on average, collected into heparinised tubes. A BD FACSAria II and a panel including CD45RO, CCR7, CD25, CD127, CD95 and CD27 were used to sort naive, central memory, regulatory and stem cell-like memory CD4+ T cells. Every sorted population had a purity above 98%. PBMCs were isolated right away by Lymphoprep density gradient centrifugation and were stained directly, without culture. Samples were stained and sorted in pairs, with one healthy donor and one patient per experiment, so that batch effects were minimized. What the authors observed across the whole study: Naive, central memory and regulatory TCRB repertoires appeared to be more alike among patients than among healthy donors. Type 1 diabetes patients showed a moderate but significant shortening of TCRB CDR3 length in all four CD4+ subsets. Because cDNA rather than genomic DNA was sequenced, highly expressing activated cells could have been over-represented, although no difference in activation and CD3 levels was found between groups. Shorter templates might be favored by PCR, yet because patient and control samples were amplified and corrected together, any such skew would affect both groups equally. Patients with type 1 diabetes made fewer insertions and deleted more nucleotides at VDJ recombination sites, implying thymic rearrangement abnormalities. Because the HLA sub-analyses included only small numbers of individuals, any influence of HLA type on TCRB rearrangement was left unresolved.

The receptor comes from a man younger than 40 with type 1 diabetes. In this chain, TRBV4-2 is recombined with TRBJ1-1; TRBD1 could be the D gene, as 6 bases match. The specimen was naive CD4+ T cells from blood. The sample's cell subset or site, from its label and the paper: true naive CD4+ T cells. The sequenced DNA is TGTGCCAGCAGCCAAGATGAGAGGGGGACACAGGGAAAAGCTTTCTTT. It specifies CASSQDERGTQGKAFF.